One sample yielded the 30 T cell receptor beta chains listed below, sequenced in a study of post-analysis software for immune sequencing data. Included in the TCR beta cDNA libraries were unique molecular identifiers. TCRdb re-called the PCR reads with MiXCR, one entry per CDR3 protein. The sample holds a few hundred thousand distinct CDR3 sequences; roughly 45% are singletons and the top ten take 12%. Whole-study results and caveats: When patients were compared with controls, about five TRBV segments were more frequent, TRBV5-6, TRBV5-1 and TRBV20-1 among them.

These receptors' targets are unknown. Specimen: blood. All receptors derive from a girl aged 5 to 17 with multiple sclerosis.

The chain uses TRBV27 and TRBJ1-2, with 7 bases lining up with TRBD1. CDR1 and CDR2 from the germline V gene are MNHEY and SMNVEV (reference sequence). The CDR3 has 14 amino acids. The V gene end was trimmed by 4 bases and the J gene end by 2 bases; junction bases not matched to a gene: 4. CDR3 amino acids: CASSSDRRNYGYTF. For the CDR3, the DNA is TGTGCCAGCAGTTCGGACAGGCGAAACTATGGCTACACCTTC.

This CDR3 reads CASSHPGTGLYNEQFF. CDR3 bases: TGTGCCAGCAGCCACCCTGGGACAGGGCTTTACAATGAGCAGTTCTTC. The chain is built from TRBV3-1 and TRBJ2-1; 9 bases map to TRBD1. In germline, CDR1 is LGHDT, CDR2 YNNKEL (reference sequence). Unmatched junction bases numbered 7, after V lost 3 bases and J lost 4 bases. The CDR3 contains 16 residues.

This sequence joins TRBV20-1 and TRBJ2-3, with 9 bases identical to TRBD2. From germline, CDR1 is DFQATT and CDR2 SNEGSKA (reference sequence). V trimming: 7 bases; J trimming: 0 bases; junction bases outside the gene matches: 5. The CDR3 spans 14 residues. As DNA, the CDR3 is TGCAGTGAGGCTAGCGGGACTAGCACAGATACGCAGTATTTT. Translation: CSEASGTSTDTQYF.

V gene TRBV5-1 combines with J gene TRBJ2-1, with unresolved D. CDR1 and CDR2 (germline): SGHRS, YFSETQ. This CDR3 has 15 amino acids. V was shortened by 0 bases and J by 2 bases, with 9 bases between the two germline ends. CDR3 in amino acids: CASSLEVGPYNEQFF. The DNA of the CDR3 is TGCGCCAGCAGCTTGGAGGTAGGACCCTACAATGAGCAGTTCTTC.

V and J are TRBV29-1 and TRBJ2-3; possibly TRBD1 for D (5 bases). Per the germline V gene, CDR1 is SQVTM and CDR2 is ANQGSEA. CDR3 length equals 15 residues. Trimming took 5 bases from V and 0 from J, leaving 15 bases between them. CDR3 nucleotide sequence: TGCAGCGTTCCAGTTCCAGGGCTCAGCACAGATACGCAGTATTTT. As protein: CSVPVPGLSTDTQYF.

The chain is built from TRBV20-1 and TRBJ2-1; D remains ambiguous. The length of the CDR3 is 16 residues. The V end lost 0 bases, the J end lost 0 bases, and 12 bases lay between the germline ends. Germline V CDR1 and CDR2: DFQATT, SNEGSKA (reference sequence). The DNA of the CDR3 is TGCAGTGCTAGAGATCAGAACGGTAGCTCCTACAATGAGCAGTTCTTC. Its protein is CSARDQNGSSYNEQFF.

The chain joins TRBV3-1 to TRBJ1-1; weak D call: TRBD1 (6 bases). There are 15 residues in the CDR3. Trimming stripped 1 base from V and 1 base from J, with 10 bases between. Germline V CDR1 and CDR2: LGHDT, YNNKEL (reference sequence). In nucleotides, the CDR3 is TGTGCCAGCAGCCAAGCTGAGGGGGGGAACACTGAAGCTTTCTTT. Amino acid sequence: CASSQAEGGNTEAFF.

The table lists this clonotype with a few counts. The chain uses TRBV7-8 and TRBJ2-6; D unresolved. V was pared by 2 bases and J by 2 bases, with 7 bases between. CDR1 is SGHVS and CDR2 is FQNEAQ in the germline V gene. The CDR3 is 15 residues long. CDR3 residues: CASSLIGPGANVLTF. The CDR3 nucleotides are TGTGCCAGCAGCTTAATTGGCCCTGGGGCCAACGTCCTGACTTTC.

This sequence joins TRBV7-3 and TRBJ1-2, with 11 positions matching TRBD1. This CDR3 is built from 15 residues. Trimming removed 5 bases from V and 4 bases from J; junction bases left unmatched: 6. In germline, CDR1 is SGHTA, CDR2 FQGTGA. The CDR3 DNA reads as TGTGCCAGCAGCCCTGGACAGGGGGCGACCTATGGCTACACCTTC. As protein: CASSPGQGATYGYTF.

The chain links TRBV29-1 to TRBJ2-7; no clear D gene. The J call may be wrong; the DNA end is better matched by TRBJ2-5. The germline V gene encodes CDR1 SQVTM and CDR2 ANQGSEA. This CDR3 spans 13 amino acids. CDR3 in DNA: TGCAGCGTTGAAGATCCACTCGGGGAGACCCAGTACTTC. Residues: CSVEDPLGETQYF.

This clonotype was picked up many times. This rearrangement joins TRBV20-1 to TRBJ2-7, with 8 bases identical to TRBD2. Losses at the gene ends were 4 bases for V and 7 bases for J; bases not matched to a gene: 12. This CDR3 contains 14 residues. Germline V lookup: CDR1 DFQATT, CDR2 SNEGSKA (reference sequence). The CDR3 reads CSAKPEAGVGEQYF. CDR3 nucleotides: TGCAGTGCTAAACCCGAAGCGGGAGTGGGGGAGCAGTACTTC.

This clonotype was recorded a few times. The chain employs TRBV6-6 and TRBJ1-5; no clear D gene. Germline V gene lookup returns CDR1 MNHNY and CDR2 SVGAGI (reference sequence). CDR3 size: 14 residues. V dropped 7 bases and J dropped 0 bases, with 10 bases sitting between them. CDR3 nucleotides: TGTGCCAGCACCACTAGAAATAGCAATCAGCCCCAGCATTTT. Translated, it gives CASTTRNSNQPQHF.

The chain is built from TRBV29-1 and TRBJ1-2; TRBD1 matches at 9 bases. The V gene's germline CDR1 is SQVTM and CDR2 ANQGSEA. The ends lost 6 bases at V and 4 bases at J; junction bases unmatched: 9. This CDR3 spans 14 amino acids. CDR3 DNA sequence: TGCAGCGTCGAAACAGGGGGCAAAGGCTATGGCTACACCTTC. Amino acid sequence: CSVETGGKGYGYTF.

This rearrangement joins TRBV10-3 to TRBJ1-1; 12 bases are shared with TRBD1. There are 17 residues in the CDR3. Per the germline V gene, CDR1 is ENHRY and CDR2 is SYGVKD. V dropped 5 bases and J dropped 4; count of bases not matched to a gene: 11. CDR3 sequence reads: CAISRGGQGARGTEAFF. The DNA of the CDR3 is TGTGCCATCAGTCGTGGGGGACAGGGGGCGCGAGGCACTGAAGCTTTCTTT.

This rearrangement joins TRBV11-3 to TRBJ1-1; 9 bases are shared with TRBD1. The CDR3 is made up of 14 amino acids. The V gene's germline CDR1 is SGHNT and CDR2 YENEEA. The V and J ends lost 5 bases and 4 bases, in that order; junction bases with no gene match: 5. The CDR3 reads CASSPGQGITEAFF. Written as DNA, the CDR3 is TGTGCCAGCAGCCCCGGACAGGGGATCACTGAAGCTTTCTTT.

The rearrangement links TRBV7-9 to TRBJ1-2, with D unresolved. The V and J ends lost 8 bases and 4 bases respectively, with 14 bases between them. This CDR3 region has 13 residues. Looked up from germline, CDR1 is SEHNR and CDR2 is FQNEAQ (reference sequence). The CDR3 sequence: CASSTSGSYGYTF. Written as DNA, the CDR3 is TGTGCCAGCTCTACGTCGGGAAGCTATGGCTACACCTTC.

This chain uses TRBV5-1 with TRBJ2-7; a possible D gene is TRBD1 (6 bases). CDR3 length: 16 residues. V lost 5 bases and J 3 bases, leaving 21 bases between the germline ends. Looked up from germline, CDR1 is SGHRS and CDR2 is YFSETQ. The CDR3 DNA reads TGCGCCAGCAGTCTCCAACCAGGGGAAGTCAACTACGAGCAGTACTTC. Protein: CASSLQPGEVNYEQYF. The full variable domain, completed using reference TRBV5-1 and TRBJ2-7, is KAGVTQTPRYLIKTRGQQVTLSCSPISGHRSVSWYQQTPGQGLQFLFEYFSETQRNKGNFPGRFSGRQFSNSRSEMNVSTLELGDSALYLCASSLQPGEVNYEQYFGPGTRLTVT.

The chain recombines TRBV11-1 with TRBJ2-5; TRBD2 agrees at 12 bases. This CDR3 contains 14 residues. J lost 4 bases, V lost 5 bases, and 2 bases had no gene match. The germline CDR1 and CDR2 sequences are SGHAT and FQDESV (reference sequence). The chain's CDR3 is CASSETSGRETQYF. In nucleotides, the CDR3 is TGTGCCAGCAGCGAGACTAGCGGGAGAGAGACCCAGTACTTC.

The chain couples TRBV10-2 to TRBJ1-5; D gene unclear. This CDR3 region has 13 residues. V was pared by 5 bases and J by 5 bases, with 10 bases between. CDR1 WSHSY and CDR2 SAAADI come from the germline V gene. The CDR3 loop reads CASSTDRDQPQHF. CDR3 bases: TGCGCCAGCAGTACCGACCGCGATCAGCCCCAGCATTTT.

The CDR3 nucleotides are TGCGCCAGCAGCCAAGATTGGGATGGGACAGATACGCAGTATTTT. Amino acids: CASSQDWDGTDTQYF. The chain uses TRBV4-1 and TRBJ2-3, with unresolved D. CDR3 size: 15 residues. V was cut by 0 bases and J by 3 bases, with 10 bases left in between. Germline V gene data show CDR1 as MGHRA and CDR2 as YSYEKL.

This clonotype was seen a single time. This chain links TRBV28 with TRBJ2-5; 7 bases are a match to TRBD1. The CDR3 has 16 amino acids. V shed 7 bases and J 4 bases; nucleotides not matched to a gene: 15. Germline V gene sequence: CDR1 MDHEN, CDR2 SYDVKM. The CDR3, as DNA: TGTGCCAGCACCTCTACGGGGACAGAATTTTTAGAGACCCAGTACTTC. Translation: CASTSTGTEFLETQYF.

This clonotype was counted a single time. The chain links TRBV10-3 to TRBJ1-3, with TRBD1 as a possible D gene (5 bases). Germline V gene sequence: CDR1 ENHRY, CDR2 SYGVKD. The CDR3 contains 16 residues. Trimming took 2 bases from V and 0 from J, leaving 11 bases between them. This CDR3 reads CAISEAPGTSGNTIYF. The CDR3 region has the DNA TGTGCCATCAGTGAGGCCCCCGGGACCTCTGGAAACACCATATATTTT.

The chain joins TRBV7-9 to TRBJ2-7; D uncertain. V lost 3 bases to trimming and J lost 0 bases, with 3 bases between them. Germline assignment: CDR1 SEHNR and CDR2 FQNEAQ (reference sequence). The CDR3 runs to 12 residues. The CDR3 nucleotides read TGTGCCAGCAGCTTTGTCTCCTACGAGCAGTACTTC. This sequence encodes CASSFVSYEQYF. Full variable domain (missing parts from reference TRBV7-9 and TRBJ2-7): DTGVSQNPRHKITKRGQNVTFRCDPISEHNRLYWYRQTLGQGPEFLTYFQNEAQLEKSRLLSDRFSAERPKGSFSTLEIQRTEQGDSAMYLCASSFVSYEQYFGPGTRLTVT.

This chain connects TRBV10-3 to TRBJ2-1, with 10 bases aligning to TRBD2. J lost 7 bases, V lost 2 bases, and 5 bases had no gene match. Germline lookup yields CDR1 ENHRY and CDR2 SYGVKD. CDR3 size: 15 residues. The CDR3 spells CAISEPSGSGNEQFF. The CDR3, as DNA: TGTGCCATCAGTGAGCCTAGCGGGAGTGGGAATGAGCAGTTCTTC.

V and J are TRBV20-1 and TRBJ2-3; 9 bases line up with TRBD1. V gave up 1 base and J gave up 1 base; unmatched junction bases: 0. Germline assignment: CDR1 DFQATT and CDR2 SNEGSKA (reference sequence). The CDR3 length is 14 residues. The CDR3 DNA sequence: TGCAGTGCTAGAGGGACAGGGGGCACAGATACGCAGTATTTT. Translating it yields CSARGTGGTDTQYF.

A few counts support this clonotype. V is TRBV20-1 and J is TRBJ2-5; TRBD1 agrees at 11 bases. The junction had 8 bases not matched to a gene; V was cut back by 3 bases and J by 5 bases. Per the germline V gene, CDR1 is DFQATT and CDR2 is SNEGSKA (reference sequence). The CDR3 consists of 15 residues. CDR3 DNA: TGCAGTGCTAGTAGGGGACAGGGGGAAGGCGAGACCCAGTACTTC. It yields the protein CSASRGQGEGETQYF.

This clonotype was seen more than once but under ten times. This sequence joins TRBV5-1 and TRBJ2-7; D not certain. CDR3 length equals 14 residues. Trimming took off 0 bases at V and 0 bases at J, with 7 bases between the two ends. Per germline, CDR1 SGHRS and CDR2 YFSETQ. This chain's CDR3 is CASSLGVNSYEQYF. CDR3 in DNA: TGCGCCAGCAGCTTGGGGGTCAACTCCTACGAGCAGTACTTC.

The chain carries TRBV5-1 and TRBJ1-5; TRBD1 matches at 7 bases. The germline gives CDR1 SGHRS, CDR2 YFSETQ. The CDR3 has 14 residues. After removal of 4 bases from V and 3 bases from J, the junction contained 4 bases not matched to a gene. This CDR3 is CASSPTGTNQPQHF. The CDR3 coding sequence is TGCGCCAGCAGCCCGACAGGGACCAATCAGCCCCAGCATTTT.

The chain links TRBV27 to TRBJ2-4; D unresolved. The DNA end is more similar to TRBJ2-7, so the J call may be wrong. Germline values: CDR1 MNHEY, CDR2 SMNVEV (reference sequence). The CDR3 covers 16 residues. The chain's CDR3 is CASSLSPGPHPYEQYF. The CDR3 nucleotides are TGTGCCAGCAGTTTATCCCCCGGTCCCCACCCTTACGAGCAGTACTTC.

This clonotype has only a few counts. CDR3: CASSLPGTGVVYEQYF. Written as DNA, the CDR3 is TGTGCCAGCAGCTTACCCGGAACGGGAGTCGTTTACGAGCAGTACTTC. The V call is TRBV9, the J call TRBJ2-7; maybe TRBD2 (6 bases). The V gene's germline CDR1 is SGDLS and CDR2 YYNGEE. The CDR3 is 16 amino acids. V gave up 4 bases and J gave up 4 bases, with 21 bases separating them.